A selection of T cell receptor beta chains follows, all from one sample in a study of CXCR3-negative and CXCR3-positive naive CD8 T cells. No DNA is given; TCRdb re-called the 5' RACE reads and lists each CDR3 protein once. The listing records over 70,000 distinct CDR3 sequences. The source material was naive CXCR3+ CD8+ T cells from blood. Source of these receptors: a human donor in good health. Some clones in this sample may be carry-over from other donors' samples. Both conserved end residues are part of each CDR3.

TRBV12-3/TRBV12-4	TRBJ2-5	CASSQWRQSWETQYF
TRBV20-1	TRBJ2-3	CSAQLAGGPNTQYF
TRBV19	TRBJ2-7	CASSIKETSDQLF
TRBV7-9	TRBJ2-1	CASSPRGESSYNEQFF
TRBV29-1	TRBJ2-7	CSGGTGEAEQYF
TRBV7-9	TRBJ2-1	CASSLGSRYWNEQFF
TRBV20-1	TRBJ2-1	CSANVQGAREQFF
TRBV15	TRBJ2-2	CATSPTGGDSSGELFF
TRBV19	TRBJ2-2	CASNAGSTGELFF
TRBV12-3/TRBV12-4	TRBJ1-2	CASSFDSNYGYTF
TRBV9	TRBJ2-1	CASSVGFLGGYNEQFF
TRBV5-4	TRBJ2-3	CASSFEGTDTQYF
TRBV29-1	TRBJ2-7	CSVRDGPYEQYF
TRBV28	TRBJ1-5	CASSLRTGHSNQPQHF
TRBV24-1	TRBJ2-1	CATSGHTGVSYNEQFF
TRBV7-9	TRBJ1-5	CASSFGTDQPQHF
TRBV29-1	TRBJ2-7	CSVEDPGAYEQYF
TRBV28	TRBJ1-1	CASMRLPRDTEAFF
TRBV27	TRBJ2-4	CASGVKGFRKNIQYF
TRBV29-1	TRBJ2-7	CSVEAPTVGHGPYEQYF
TRBV2	TRBJ2-5	CASSVLLAGDIETQYF
TRBV20-1	TRBJ1-3	CSAPLGNTIYF
TRBV2	TRBJ2-3	CAIPLGATDTQYF
TRBV7-8	TRBJ2-7	CASSLRRRVWEQYF
TRBV20-1	TRBJ2-1	CSARGRDQTTSSYNEQFF
TRBV7-9	TRBJ2-7	CASAVEGGSYEQYF
TRBV6-4	TRBJ2-3	CASSDSGQTDTQYF
TRBV6-5	TRBJ2-5	CASSTSSGGDMGQYF
TRBV4-3	TRBJ2-5	CASSQDFRTRETQYF
TRBV5-6	TRBJ2-7	CASTPRPGAYEQYF
TRBV4-1	TRBJ2-7	CASSQEEASSYEQYF
TRBV25-1	TRBJ2-7	CASSEFSYEQYF
TRBV25-1	TRBJ1-2	CASSEPPTEGDYGYTF
TRBV12-3/TRBV12-4	TRBJ1-1	CASSLRNTEAFF
TRBV28	TRBJ2-7	CASSLNRAGYEQYF
TRBV27	TRBJ2-1	CASTTGTGGYNEQFF
TRBV27	TRBJ2-2	CASSWRNTGELVF
TRBV5-4	TRBJ1-2	CASSAQGAWYGYTF
TRBV12-3/TRBV12-4	TRBJ2-1	CASSFGGSPLNEQFF
TRBV20-1	TRBJ2-3	CSARDRVDTQYF
TRBV28	TRBJ2-1	CASSFLGLAGPYNEQFF
TRBV28	TRBJ2-7	CATGLGGAPSYEQYF
TRBV14	TRBJ1-1	CASSPAGRASTEAFF
TRBV27	TRBJ2-7	CASSGPSYEQYF
TRBV7-8	TRBJ1-4	CASSEDRGGEKLFF
TRBV29-1	TRBJ2-7	CSVEVRDRGLYEQYF
TRBV11-2	TRBJ2-2	CASSPGFGNRRVTGELFF